A selection of T cell receptor beta chains follows, all from one sample in a study of siplizumab effects on memory and regulatory T cells. The table came from immunoSEQ multiplex PCR; TCRdb's copy has only in-frame clones and leaves some out. The profile shows 70,000 or so clones, about 89% of them singletons. The sample consisted of CD8+ T cells sorted from blood. The receptors derive from a human donor in good health. Both conserved end residues are part of each CDR3. Some rows mark clone size as missing; the rest say once, few, many or name a class of expanded clone.

NA,TRBJ2-7,TRBV27,CASSFLAVAGVYEQYF
NA,TRBJ1-2,TRBV6-1,CASSQGGWYGYTF
NA,TRBJ1-3,TRBV6-5,CASSYGAGTGNTIYF
NA,TRBJ1-5,TRBV12-5,CASGLVAAGGDQPQHF
NA,TRBJ2-7,TRBV27,CASSFEGGREQYF
NA,TRBJ1-2,TRBV27,CASSLQGTYGYTF
once,TRBJ2-7,TRBV27,CASSSFGTGDPYEQYF
NA,TRBJ2-2,TRBV5-1,CASSPFTGELFF
once,TRBJ1-2,TRBV7-9,CASSLAGWDGTYGYTF
NA,TRBJ2-7,TRBV10-3,CAISASASEPYEQYF
NA,TRBJ1-2,TRBV4-1,CASSQSRGLYGYTF
NA,TRBJ2-7,TRBV29-1,CSVAGTEIYEQYF
NA,TRBJ1-2,TRBV6-5,CASSYSKARGRGYTF
NA,TRBJ2-7,TRBV5-4,CASTFQGGSSYEQYF